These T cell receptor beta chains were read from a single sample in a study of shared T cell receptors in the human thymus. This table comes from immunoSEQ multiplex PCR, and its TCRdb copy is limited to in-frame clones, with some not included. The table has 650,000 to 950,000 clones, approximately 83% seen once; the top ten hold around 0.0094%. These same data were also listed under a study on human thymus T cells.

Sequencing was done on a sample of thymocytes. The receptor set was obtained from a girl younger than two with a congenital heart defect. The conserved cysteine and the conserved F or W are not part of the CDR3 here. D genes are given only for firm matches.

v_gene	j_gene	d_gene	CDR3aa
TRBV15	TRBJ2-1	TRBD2	ATSRGLAGVRNEQF
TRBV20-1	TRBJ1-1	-	SARGGTEAF
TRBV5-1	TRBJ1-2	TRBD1	ASGDSSHYGYT
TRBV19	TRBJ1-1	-	ASSVTDRYPGTEAF
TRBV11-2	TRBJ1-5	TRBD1	ASSWTGGIDQPQH
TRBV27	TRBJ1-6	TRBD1	ASSGTTGFRSPLH
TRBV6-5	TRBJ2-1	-	ASEGGGGSNEQF
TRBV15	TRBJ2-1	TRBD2	ATKVHLAGVGNLNEQF
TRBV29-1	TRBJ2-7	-	SVFLIRGSSYEQY
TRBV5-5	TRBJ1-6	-	ASSRPTGSYNSPLH
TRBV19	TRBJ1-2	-	ASSTARGNGYT
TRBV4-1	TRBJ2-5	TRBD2	ASSRTSGGETQY
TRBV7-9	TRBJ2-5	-	ASSGGRETQY
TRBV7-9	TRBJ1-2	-	ASSSPGGQSDLGPSGYT
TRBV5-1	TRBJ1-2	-	ASSLGKDGRTNYGYT
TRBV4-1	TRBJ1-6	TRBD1	ASSQARGRGSPLH
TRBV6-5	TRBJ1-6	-	ASSYSGDNNSPLH
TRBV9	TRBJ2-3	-	ASSAFPSGTDTQY
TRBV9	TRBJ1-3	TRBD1	ASSVRAQGALGNTIY
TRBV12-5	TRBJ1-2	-	ASGPMAYYGYT
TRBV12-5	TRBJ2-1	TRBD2	ASGGGNEQF
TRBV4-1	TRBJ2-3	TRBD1	ASSQEVDRAADTQY
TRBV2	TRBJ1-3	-	ASSLSGGTGNTIY
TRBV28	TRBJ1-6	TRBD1	ASSLPSGQGMSPLH
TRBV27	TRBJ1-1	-	ASRPGAF
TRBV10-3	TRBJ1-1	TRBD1	AISGQGGDPNTEAF
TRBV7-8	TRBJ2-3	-	ASSPKFNWAHGDTQY